This T cell receptor beta chain was documented in a study of blood T cell repertoires in COVID-19. Across the whole study: Sites across the United States, Italy and Spain contributed samples from acute and convalescent COVID-19.

Per germline, CDR1 KGHSH and CDR2 LQKENI. The CDR3 spans 17 residues. Unmatched junction bases numbered 9, after V lost 6 bases and J lost 0 bases. Original analysis: Estimation of nucleated cell counts was performed using reference gene primer amplification. Assay: immunoSEQ multiplex PCR; the TCRdb copy retains only in-frame clones and omits some. The V and J calls and clone size are taken from that table; D and trimming were inferred from the DNA. The sample shows 110,000 or so clones, roughly three quarters of them seen only once. This chain joins TRBV18 and TRBJ1-3, with TRBD1 matching 9 bases. This TCR was recovered from a human donor in a cohort sampled during active COVID-19. The specimen was peripheral blood. The CDR3 region is CASSPVDRGISGNTIYF. CDR3 DNA: TGTGCCAGCTCTCCCGTAGACAGGGGGATCTCTGGAAACACCATATATTTT.